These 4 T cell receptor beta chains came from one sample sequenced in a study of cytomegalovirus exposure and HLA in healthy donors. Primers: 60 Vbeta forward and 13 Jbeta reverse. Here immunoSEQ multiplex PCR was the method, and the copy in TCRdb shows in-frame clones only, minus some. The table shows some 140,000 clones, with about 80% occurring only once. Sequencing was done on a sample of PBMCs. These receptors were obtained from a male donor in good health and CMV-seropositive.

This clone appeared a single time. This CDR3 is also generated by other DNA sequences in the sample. The CDR3 nucleotides are TGTGCCAGCAGTGACCGGGGGAACACTGAAGCTTTCTTT. Protein: CASSDRGNTEAFF. The chain couples TRBV6-1 to TRBJ1-1, with no clear D. Germline CDR1 and CDR2: MNHNS and SASEGT. This CDR3 contains 13 residues. The ends were cut back, 3 bases at V and 1 base at J, with 6 bases in the middle.

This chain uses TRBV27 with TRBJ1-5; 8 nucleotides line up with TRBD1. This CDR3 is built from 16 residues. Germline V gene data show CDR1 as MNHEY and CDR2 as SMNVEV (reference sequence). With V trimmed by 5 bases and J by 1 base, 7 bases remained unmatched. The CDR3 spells CASSTLGTGSNQPQHF. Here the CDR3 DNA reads TGTGCCAGCAGTACCCTCGGGACAGGCAGCAATCAGCCCCAGCATTTT.

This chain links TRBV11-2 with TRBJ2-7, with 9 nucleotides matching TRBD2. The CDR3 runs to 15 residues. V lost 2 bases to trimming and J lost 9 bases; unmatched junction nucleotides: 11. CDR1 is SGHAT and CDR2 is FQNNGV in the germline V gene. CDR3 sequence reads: CASSLFSGGDDGQYF. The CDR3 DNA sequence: TGTGCCAGCAGCTTATTTAGCGGGGGAGATGACGGGCAGTACTTC.

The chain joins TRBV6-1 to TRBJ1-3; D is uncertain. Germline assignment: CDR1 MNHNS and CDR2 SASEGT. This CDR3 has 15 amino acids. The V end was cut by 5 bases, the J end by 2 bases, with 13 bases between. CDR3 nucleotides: TGTGCCAGCAGTCCCTACGATTCAACTGGAAACACCATATATTTT. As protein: CASSPYDSTGNTIYF.